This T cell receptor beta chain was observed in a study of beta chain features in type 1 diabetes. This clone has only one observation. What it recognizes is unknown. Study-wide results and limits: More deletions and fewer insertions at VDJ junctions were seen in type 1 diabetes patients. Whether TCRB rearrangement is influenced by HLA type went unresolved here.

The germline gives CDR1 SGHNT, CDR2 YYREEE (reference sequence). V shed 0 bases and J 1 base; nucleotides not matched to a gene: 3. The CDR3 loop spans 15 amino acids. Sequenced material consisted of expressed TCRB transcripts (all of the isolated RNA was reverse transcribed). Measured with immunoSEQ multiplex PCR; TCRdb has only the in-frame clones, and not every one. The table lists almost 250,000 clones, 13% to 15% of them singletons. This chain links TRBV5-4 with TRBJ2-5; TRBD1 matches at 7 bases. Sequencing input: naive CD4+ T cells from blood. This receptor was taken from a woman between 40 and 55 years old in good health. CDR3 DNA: TGTGCCAGCAGCTTGGCGACAGGGTCCCAAGAGACCCAGTACTTC. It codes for CASSLATGSQETQYF.